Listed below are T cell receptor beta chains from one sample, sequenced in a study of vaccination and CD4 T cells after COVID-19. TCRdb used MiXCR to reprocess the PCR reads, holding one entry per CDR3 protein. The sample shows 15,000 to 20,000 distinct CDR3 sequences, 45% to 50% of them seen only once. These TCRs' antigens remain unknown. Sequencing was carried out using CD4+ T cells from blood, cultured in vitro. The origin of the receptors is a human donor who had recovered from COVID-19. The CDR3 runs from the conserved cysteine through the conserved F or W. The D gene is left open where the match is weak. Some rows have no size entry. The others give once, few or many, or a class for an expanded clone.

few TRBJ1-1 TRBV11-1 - CASSLEQSEAFF TGTGCCAGCAGCTTAGAACAGTCCGAAGCTTTCTTT
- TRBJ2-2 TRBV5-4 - CASSPFTSGTGELFF TGTGCCAGCAGCCCATTCACTAGTGGCACCGGGGAGCTGTTTTTT
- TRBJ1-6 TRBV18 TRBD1 CASSPGTANSPLHF TGTGCCAGCTCACCCGGGACAGCTAATTCACCCCTCCACTTT
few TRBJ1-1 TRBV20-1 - CSARVQPYEAFF TGCAGTGCTAGAGTACAGCCCTATGAAGCTTTCTTT
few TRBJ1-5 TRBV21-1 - CASIPGRHNQPQHF TGTGCCAGCATCCCGGGCCGCCATAATCAGCCCCAGCATTTT
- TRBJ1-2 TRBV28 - CASSLVVGNYGYTF TGTGCCAGCAGTTTAGTAGTCGGGAACTATGGCTACACCTTC
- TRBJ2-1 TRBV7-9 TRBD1 CASSFEGQGKTEQFF TGTGCCAGCAGCTTTGAAGGACAGGGCAAAACTGAGCAGTTCTTC
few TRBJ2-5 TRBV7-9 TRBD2 CASSPAIAGGETQYF TGTGCCAGCAGCCCCGCCATAGCGGGGGGAGAGACCCAGTACTTC
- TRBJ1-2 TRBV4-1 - CASSPGQGSYGYTF TGCGCCAGCAGCCCGGGCCAGGGGAGTTATGGCTACACCTTC
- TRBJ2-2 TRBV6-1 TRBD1 CASRRQGGTGELFF TGTGCCAGCAGACGACAGGGCGGCACCGGGGAGCTGTTTTTT
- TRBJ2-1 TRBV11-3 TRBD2 CASIPWGGVGEQFF TGTGCCAGCATCCCCTGGGGGGGGGTCGGGGAGCAGTTCTTC
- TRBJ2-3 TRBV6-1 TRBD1 CASRTGTGRWGGTDTQYF TGTGCCAGCAGAACCGGGACAGGGCGTTGGGGGGGCACAGATACGCAGTATTTT
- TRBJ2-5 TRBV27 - CASSLAARGTQYF TGTGCCAGCAGTTTAGCAGCAAGAGGGACCCAGTACTTC
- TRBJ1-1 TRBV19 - CASGSQYTEAFF TGTGCTAGTGGGTCGCAGTACACTGAAGCTTTCTTT
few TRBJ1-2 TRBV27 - CASRQTGTGGGYTF TGTGCCAGCAGGCAGACCGGGACCGGGGGCGGCTACACCTTC
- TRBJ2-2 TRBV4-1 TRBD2 CASSSKAGGTGELFF TGCGCCAGCAGCTCTAAAGCGGGGGGGACCGGGGAGCTGTTTTTT
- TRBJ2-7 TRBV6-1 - CASRRSDGYEQYF TGTGCCAGCCGCCGATCCGACGGTTACGAGCAGTACTTC
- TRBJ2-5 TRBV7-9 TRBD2 CASSQVRGDPGETQYF TGTGCCAGCAGCCAGGTTCGGGGGGATCCGGGGGAGACCCAGTACTTC
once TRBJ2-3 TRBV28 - CASSSAGGDTQYF TGTGCCAGCAGTTCCGCGGGTGGTGATACGCAGTATTTT
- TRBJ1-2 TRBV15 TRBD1 CATSRNLGGSGYTF TGTGCCACCAGCAGAAATCTAGGGGGCAGCGGCTACACCTTC
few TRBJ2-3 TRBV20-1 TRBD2 CSARRASGGNTDTQYF TGCAGTGCTAGAAGAGCTAGCGGGGGGAACACAGATACGCAGTATTTT
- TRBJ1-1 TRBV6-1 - CASRQNAQAPNTEAFF TGTGCCAGCAGGCAGAATGCCCAGGCCCCGAATACTGAAGCTTTCTTT
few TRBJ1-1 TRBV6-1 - CASSEVRSTEAFF TGTGCCAGCAGTGAGGTCCGTTCCACTGAAGCTTTCTTT
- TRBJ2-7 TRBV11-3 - CASSLESTRGYEQYF TGTGCCAGCAGCTTAGAATCTACGCGAGGCTACGAGCAGTACTTC
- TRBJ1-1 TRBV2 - CAGQANTEAFF TGTGCCGGGCAAGCGAACACTGAAGCTTTCTTT
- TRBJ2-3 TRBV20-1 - CSVLPREGKDTQYF TGCAGTGTTCTACCCCGGGAAGGTAAAGATACGCAGTATTTT
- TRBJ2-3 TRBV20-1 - CSALSGDTFGDTQYF TGCAGTGCTCTGAGTGGGGACACCTTTGGAGATACGCAGTATTTT
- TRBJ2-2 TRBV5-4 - CASSLSRRNTGELFF TGTGCCAGCAGCTTGTCTAGACGGAACACCGGGGAGCTGTTTTTT
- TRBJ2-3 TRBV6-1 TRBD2 CASGQRENADTQYF TGTGCCAGCGGTCAGCGGGAGAATGCAGATACGCAGTATTTT
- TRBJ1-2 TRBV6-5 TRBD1 CASSYSGGQRSGYTF TGTGCCAGCAGTTACTCGGGGGGACAGAGAAGTGGCTACACCTTC
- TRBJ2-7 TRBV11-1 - CASTPPGVGEQYF TGTGCCAGCACCCCCCCGGGAGTTGGAGAGCAGTACTTC
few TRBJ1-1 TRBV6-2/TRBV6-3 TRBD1 CASSWTGAGTEAFF TGTGCCAGCAGTTGGACAGGGGCAGGGACTGAAGCTTTCTTT
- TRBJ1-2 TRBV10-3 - CAISAGALNYGYTF TGTGCCATCAGCGCGGGGGCCCTAAACTATGGCTACACCTTC
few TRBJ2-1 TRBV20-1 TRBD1 CSASGRGISYNEQFF TGCAGTGCTAGCGGCAGGGGGATCTCCTACAATGAGCAGTTCTTC
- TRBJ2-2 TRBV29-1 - CSVEVAMEELFF TGCAGCGTTGAGGTAGCCATGGAGGAGCTGTTTTTT
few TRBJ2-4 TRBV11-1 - CASSASLRGQNIQYF TGTGCCAGCAGCGCATCACTCCGGGGCCAAAACATTCAGTACTTC